Below, 29 T cell receptor beta chains from the same sample are listed, as sequenced in a study of monozygotic twins with inflammatory bowel disease. TCRdb reprocessed the 5' RACE reads; each CDR3 protein has one entry and no DNA is given. This table holds about 300,000 distinct CDR3 sequences. The sample comprised blood. These receptors all stem from a human donor with ulcerative colitis or Crohn's disease, or a healthy co-twin of an affected twin (not recorded which).

The genes are TRBV7-2 and TRBJ2-7; TCRdb indicates TRBD1, and absent DNA this call remains unverified. Germline values: CDR1 SGHTA, CDR2 FQGNSA. The CDR3 is made up of 12 amino acids. This chain's CDR3 is CASMTGTVEQYF.

V is TRBV12-3 or TRBV12-4 and J is TRBJ1-2; TCRdb reports TRBD1, a call that lacks DNA to check it against. This CDR3 spans 18 amino acids. This CDR3 reads CASSFDFTGTVANYGYTF.

The J gene is TRBJ2-1, the V gene TRBV11-2. Germline V gene data show CDR1 as SGHAT and CDR2 as FQNNGV. This CDR3 comprises 13 residues. CDR3 sequence reads: CASSLAGKREQFF.

The CDR3 spells CASSILAGGKPSTDTQYF. V usage is TRBV4-2 and J usage is TRBJ2-3; TCRdb lists TRBD2, though no DNA is available to test this call. Per germline, CDR1 LGHNA and CDR2 YNFKEQ. This CDR3 contains 18 residues.

CDR3 sequence reads: CSARRGHLNTEAFF. This sequence joins TRBV20-1 and TRBJ1-1; no DNA is available, so the TRBD1 call from TCRdb remains unchecked. Germline V gene sequence: CDR1 DFQATT, CDR2 SNEGSKA (reference sequence). The CDR3 totals 14 residues.

The V and J genes are TRBV2 and TRBJ2-1; TCRdb's D call of TRBD2 is untestable without DNA. Germline V gene data show CDR1 as SNHLY and CDR2 as FYNNEI. CDR3 length: 16 residues. The CDR3 reads CASSATLDQSGGAQFF.

The V call is TRBV15, the J call TRBJ1-1. Germline-derived CDR1 and CDR2 are LNHNV and YYDKDF (reference sequence). CDR3 length: 13 residues. CDR3 amino acids: CATSRDYFTEAFF. Filled out from reference TRBV15 and TRBJ1-1, the complete variable domain reads DAMVIQNPRYQVTQFGKPVTLSCSQTLNHNVMYWYQQKSSQAPKLLFHYYDKDFNNEADTPDNFQSRRPNTSFCFLDIRSPGLGDTAMYLCATSRDYFTEAFFGQGTRLTVV.

The chain has TRBV7-2 and TRBJ2-4. The CDR3 totals 12 residues. Per the germline V gene, CDR1 is SGHTA and CDR2 is FQGNSA. CDR3: CASSPVSNIQYF.

The chain uses TRBV10-3 and TRBJ1-5. The CDR3 totals 14 residues. Germline loops: CDR1 ENHRY, CDR2 SYGVKD. The CDR3 reads CAISIGEWGQPQHF.

This chain links TRBV19 with TRBJ2-7; TCRdb's D call of TRBD1 is untestable without DNA. Germline loops: CDR1 LNHDA, CDR2 SQIVND (reference sequence). The CDR3 covers 15 residues. This chain's CDR3 is CASSNRQDPTYEQYF.

CDR3 in amino acids: CASSQLTGRDTQYF. V usage is TRBV4-1 and J usage is TRBJ2-3; TCRdb proposes TRBD1, but this gene call is untestable without DNA. Germline CDR1 MGHRA, CDR2 YSYEKL. This CDR3 comprises 14 residues.

The chain employs TRBV12-3 or TRBV12-4 and TRBJ2-7; absent DNA, TCRdb's TRBD1 call cannot be checked. This CDR3 contains 15 residues. The CDR3 loop is CASSYRDVGSYEQYF.

The CDR3 reads CASSGSGTITGELFF. The chain carries TRBV7-9 and TRBJ2-2; TCRdb picks TRBD1, but there is no DNA to check that call. Looked up from germline, CDR1 is SEHNR and CDR2 is FQNEAQ (reference sequence). This CDR3 has 15 amino acids.

The chain employs TRBV7-2 and TRBJ1-2; TCRdb names TRBD1, which stays unverified in the absence of DNA. From germline, CDR1 is SGHTA and CDR2 FQGNSA. This CDR3 is built from 15 residues. CDR3 residues: CASSLGQDLFYGYTF.

The chain couples TRBV28 to TRBJ2-7; TCRdb calls TRBD1, which cannot be checked without DNA. Germline V lookup: CDR1 MDHEN, CDR2 SYDVKM. CDR3 length: 15 amino acids. The CDR3 region is CASSLRGLGSYEQYF.

The chain combines TRBV6-6 with TRBJ2-7; the TRBD1 assignment by TCRdb is unverifiable without DNA. Germline CDR1 and CDR2: MNHNY and SVGAGI (reference sequence). The CDR3 consists of 14 residues. CDR3 sequence reads: CASRSSSALYEQYF.

The chain combines TRBV7-9 with TRBJ2-5; TCRdb's D call, TRBD1, is unchecked because there is no DNA. Germline V lookup: CDR1 SEHNR, CDR2 FQNEAQ (reference sequence). This CDR3 is built from 15 residues. CDR3 in amino acids: CASSAAGTGVETQYF.

The chain joins TRBV7-9 to TRBJ2-3. The CDR3 loop spans 16 amino acids. Germline V gives CDR1 SEHNR, CDR2 FQNEAQ (reference sequence). This CDR3 reads CASSLASPASTDTQYF.

The J gene is TRBJ2-7, the V gene TRBV27; TCRdb designates TRBD1, a call that cannot be tested without DNA. Germline loops: CDR1 MNHEY, CDR2 SMNVEV (reference sequence). This CDR3 spans 16 amino acids. The CDR3 region is CASRPGQGGGHYEQYF.

V gene TRBV20-1 combines with J gene TRBJ2-2; without DNA, the TCRdb call of TRBD2 cannot be checked. The germline V gene has CDR1 DFQATT and CDR2 SNEGSKA (reference sequence). This CDR3 has 14 residues. The CDR3: CSASHQGGTGELFF.

V is TRBV5-1 and J is TRBJ2-2; TCRdb calls TRBD2, which cannot be checked without DNA. Germline V gives CDR1 SGHRS, CDR2 YFSETQ. This CDR3 spans 16 amino acids. The CDR3 protein is CASSLFLATHTGELFF.

The chain combines TRBV27 with TRBJ1-5; there is no DNA to check the TCRdb D call of TRBD1. The germline CDR1 and CDR2 sequences are MNHEY and SMNVEV (reference sequence). The CDR3 sequence is 16 residues long. The CDR3: CASRPIIGQNNQPQHF.

The genes are TRBV27 and TRBJ2-1. Germline assignment: CDR1 MNHEY and CDR2 SMNVEV (reference sequence). The CDR3 covers 14 residues. This CDR3 is CASSWIRTYNEQFF.

The V gene is TRBV15, the J gene TRBJ2-5; TCRdb proposes TRBD2, but this gene call is untestable without DNA. Germline CDR1 is LNHNV and CDR2 is YYDKDF (reference sequence). CDR3 length: 13 residues. The CDR3 loop reads CATSRVRRETQYF.

V and J are TRBV12-3 or TRBV12-4 and TRBJ2-3; TCRdb proposes TRBD2, but this gene call is untestable without DNA. CDR3 length equals 14 residues. CDR3 amino acids: CASKSSGYTDTQYF.

The gene calls are TRBV20-1 and TRBJ2-3; TCRdb gives TRBD1 as the D gene, but with no DNA this cannot be confirmed. The CDR3 runs to 14 residues. Germline CDR1 reads DFQATT; CDR2 reads SNEGSKA (reference sequence). CDR3: CSASPGQGTDTQYF.

The chain recombines TRBV28 with TRBJ2-7; TCRdb's D gene call, TRBD1, goes unchecked for lack of DNA. The CDR3 length is 16 residues. From germline, CDR1 is MDHEN and CDR2 SYDVKM. The CDR3 sequence is CASSRNRGRDSYEQYF.

The V call is TRBV7-2, the J call TRBJ1-2; the D call from TCRdb, TRBD1, cannot be confirmed without DNA. Germline values: CDR1 SGHTA, CDR2 FQGNSA. This CDR3 contains 14 residues. CDR3 residues: CASAGDRGNYGYTF.

V gene TRBV5-6 combines with J gene TRBJ2-4; TCRdb lists TRBD2, though no DNA is available to test this call. The CDR3 is made up of 16 amino acids. Germline V CDR1 and CDR2: SGHDT, YYEEEE. CDR3 residues: CASSPEGYGAKNIQYF.